These 10 T cell receptor beta chains originate from one sample sequenced in a study of CD8 T cells in Susac syndrome (dated by TCRdb to about 2019). Libraries were prepared through the immunoSEQ multiplex PCR assay. RNA was extracted using the RNeasy kit, and about 0.45 to 1 ug of the RNA was reverse transcribed with random hexamers. TCRdb's own reprocessing of the public reads used fastp at Q25 and MiXCR and kept productive beta chains. A single entry per CDR3 protein holds the most common genes and DNA from its merged rows. This sample lists around 170,000 distinct CDR3 sequences; around 95% were detected once. The ten top clones hold about 0.12% of the sample. Sequenced: CD4+ T cells from PBMCs. Every receptor here comes from a human donor with Susac syndrome.

This clonotype was seen once. Sequence at one end of the junction differs from germline and may be a read error. The V and J genes are TRBV18 and TRBJ2-2; 7 positions agree with TRBD1. The CDR3 is 16 amino acids. Germline CDR1 is KGHSH and CDR2 is LQKENI. DNA for the CDR3: TGTGCCGGCTCACCGGCCGGGACAGCGAACACCGGGGAGCTGTTTTTT. Protein: CAGSPAGTANTGELFF.

About this clonotype: The CDR3 ends on some other residue instead of the conserved phenylalanine or tryptophan, so this is likely a read error. The rearrangement links TRBV18 to TRBJ1-3; D remains unclear. The CDR3 sequence is 16 residues long. Germline V lookup: CDR1 KGHSH, CDR2 LQKENI. The V end lost 6 bases, the J end lost 0 bases, and 15 bases lay between the germline ends. The CDR3 DNA is TGTGCCAGCTCTCGCGAGACTCCCGACTCTGGAAACACCATATATCTT. This codes for CASSRETPDSGNTIYL.

This clonotype was observed a few times. The chain is built from TRBV6-1 and TRBJ1-2; a weak D match, TRBD1 (6 bases). The CDR3 runs to 12 residues. The germline gives CDR1 MNHNS, CDR2 SASEGT. The V end lost 6 bases, the J end lost 6 bases, and 11 bases lay between the germline ends. The CDR3 DNA follows: TGTGCCAGCAGCCCGAGGGGGAATGGCTACACCTTC. Translation: CASSPRGNGYTF.

The V call is TRBV12-3 or TRBV12-4, the J call TRBJ2-7, with 9 bases matching TRBD1. This CDR3 comprises 17 residues. The V gene end was trimmed by 5 bases and the J gene end by 0 bases; junction bases not matched to a gene: 11. The CDR3 is CASSRTPGQGPSYEQYF. The CDR3 nucleotides read TGTGCCAGCAGTCGTACGCCGGGACAGGGTCCCTCCTACGAGCAGTACTTC.

V and J are TRBV4-3 and TRBJ2-1; 12 nucleotides agree with TRBD2. This CDR3 has 17 residues. Unmatched junction bases numbered 5, after V lost 3 bases and J lost 2 bases. CDR1 and CDR2 (germline): LGHNA, YSLEER. The CDR3 nucleotides read TGCGCCAGCAGCCAGGCTTGGACTAGCGGGGCCTACAATGAGCAGTTCTTC. Residues: CASSQAWTSGAYNEQFF.

V gene TRBV7-9 combines with J gene TRBJ2-1; either TRBD1 or TRBD2 may supply D (5 bases each). Germline CDR1 SEHNR, CDR2 FQNEAQ (reference sequence). Trimming left V 0 bases short and J 6 bases short, with 6 bases between. This CDR3 is built from 13 residues. CDR3 DNA: TGTGCCAGCAGCTTAGCGGGGGTCAATGAGCAGTTCTTC. As protein: CASSLAGVNEQFF.

The rearrangement joins TRBV18 to TRBJ2-5, with D perhaps TRBD2 (5 bases). With 3 bases removed from V and 5 bases from J, the gap between germline ends came to 13 bases. The CDR3 is made up of 14 amino acids. The V gene's germline CDR1 is KGHSH and CDR2 LQKENI. CDR3 loop: CASSPTGRGETQYF. The CDR3 bases are TGTGCCAGCTCACCCACCGGACGAGGGGAGACCCAGTACTTC.

The chain carries TRBV5-4 and TRBJ1-2, with D hard to call. Trimming left V 6 bases short and J 6 bases short, with 21 bases between. This CDR3 is built from 15 residues. Germline CDR1 reads SGHNT; CDR2 reads YYREEE (reference sequence). The CDR3 coding sequence is TGTGCCAGCACCCCAGGAACGGACCTTCCCCATGGCTACACCTTC. This translates into CASTPGTDLPHGYTF.

This clonotype was seen more than once but under ten times. The rearrangement uses TRBV11-2 and TRBJ2-7; D is perhaps TRBD2 (6 bases). This CDR3 comprises 14 residues. Germline V CDR1 and CDR2: SGHAT, FQNNGV. V lost 0 bases and J lost 6, with 12 bases in between. The CDR3: CASSLDAGTTEQYF. CDR3 in DNA: TGTGCCAGCAGCTTAGATGCGGGAACCACCGAGCAGTACTTC.

This chain connects TRBV28 to TRBJ2-7; no clear D. V lost 7 bases and J lost 5, with 18 bases in between. CDR3 length: 14 amino acids. In germline, CDR1 is MDHEN, CDR2 SYDVKM. The chain's CDR3 is CASTYSGRTDEQYF. The CDR3 nucleotides read TGTGCCAGCACCTATAGTGGGCGGACGGACGAGCAGTACTTC.